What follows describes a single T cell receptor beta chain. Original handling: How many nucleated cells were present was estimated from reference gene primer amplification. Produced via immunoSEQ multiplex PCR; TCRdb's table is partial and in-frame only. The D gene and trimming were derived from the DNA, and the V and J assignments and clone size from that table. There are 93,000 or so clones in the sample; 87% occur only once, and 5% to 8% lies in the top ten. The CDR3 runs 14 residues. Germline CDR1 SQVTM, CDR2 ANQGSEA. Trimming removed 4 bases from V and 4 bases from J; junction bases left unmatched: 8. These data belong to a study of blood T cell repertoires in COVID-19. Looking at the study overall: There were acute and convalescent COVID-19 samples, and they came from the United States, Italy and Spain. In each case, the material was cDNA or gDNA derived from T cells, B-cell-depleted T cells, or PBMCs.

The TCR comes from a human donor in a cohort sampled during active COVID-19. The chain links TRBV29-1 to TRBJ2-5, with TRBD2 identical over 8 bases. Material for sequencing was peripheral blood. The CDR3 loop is CSVGSGGRGETQYF. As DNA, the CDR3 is TGCAGCGTTGGGTCGGGGGGGCGAGGAGAGACCCAGTACTTC.